This T cell receptor beta chain was sequenced during a study of T cell responses to AZD1222 COVID-19 vaccine. Study results and limitations: Of the AZD1222 recipients, only 5 or 6 were seropositive at baseline. Donors in the cohort were predominantly white British and more often female, and clonal diversity was possibly underestimated. CD4 TCRs covered the whole spike, strongest at regions 160-218 and 743-854.

Generated by immunoSEQ multiplex PCR, the TCRdb table keeps only in-frame clones and is missing some. This table has over 55,000 clones, roughly 85% appearing once. Pooled together were second doses at about 4 or about 12 weeks. Germline values: CDR1 SQVTM, CDR2 ANQGSEA. This CDR3 is 12 amino acids long. Trimming pared 6 bases from V and 3 bases from J, leaving 11 bases between. Notes on this clone: Its specificity is unknown.

The clonotype comes from an adult who received the AZD1222 COVID-19 vaccine. The sample was peripheral blood, taken 28 days after the second AZD1222 dose. The chain has TRBV29-1 and TRBJ1-2, with a weak D call TRBD1 (5 bases). The CDR3 loop is CSVSGGDYGYTF. The CDR3 DNA sequence: TGCAGCGTCTCGGGGGGGGACTATGGCTACACCTTC.